This entry features one TCR beta chain sequence. Its antigen is not identified. The patients all showed relapse after autologous stem cell transplantation, while their brentuximab vedotin exposure varied. This sample is drawn from a study of PD-1 blockade in classical Hodgkin lymphoma. Trimming removed 1 base from V and 0 bases from J, with 13 bases in between. The CDR3 sequence is 16 residues long. Germline lookup yields CDR1 MNHNS and CDR2 SASEGT. Data came from immunoSEQ multiplex PCR; TCRdb stores just in-frame clones and leaves some out. The sample holds 50,000 to 65,000 clones; 85% to 95% are singletons and the top ten take roughly a tenth. Study findings and constraints: Newly diagnosed patients were reported to exhibit reduced baseline TCR diversity relative to healthy donors.

This receptor was taken from a human donor with classical Hodgkin lymphoma. The V call is TRBV6-1, the J call TRBJ2-7; D gene uncertain. The specimen comprised peripheral blood mononuclear cells (PBMCs), sampled before the second cycle of nivolumab. DNA of the CDR3: TGTGCCAGCAGTGAAGTGGCCGAACCTCACTCCTACGAGCAGTACTTC. This codes for CASSEVAEPHSYEQYF.